The 18 T cell receptor beta chains below were found in one sample sequenced in a study of neurological immune-mediated disorders. TCRdb processed the 5' RACE reads anew with MiXCR; each CDR3 protein has one entry. The top ten clones hold approximately 7.1% of a sample with 54,000 or so distinct CDR3 sequences, about 3.8% of them seen once. Material for sequencing was PBMCs. Receptors originate from a man in his 60s with multiple sclerosis.

This clonotype was seen many times. The junction departs from germline at one end; a sequencing error may be responsible. V usage is TRBV20-1 and J usage is TRBJ2-7; the D gene is possibly TRBD2 (5 bases). The length of the CDR3 is 13 residues. CDR1 and CDR2 (germline): DFQATT, SNEGSKA (reference sequence). The CDR3: CSARGQKLYEQYF. The CDR3 bases are TGCAGTGCCAGAGGGCAGAAACTCTACGAGCAGTACTTC.

The chain joins TRBV10-2 to TRBJ1-1, with D possibly TRBD1 on 5 matching bases. In germline, CDR1 is WSHSY, CDR2 SAAADI. V lost 6 bases to trimming and J lost 0 bases, with 5 bases between them. The CDR3 is 12 residues long. The CDR3 protein is CASRTVNTEAFF. As DNA, the CDR3 is TGCGCCAGCAGGACAGTGAACACTGAAGCTTTCTTT.

In this sample, this clonotype turned up many times. V usage is TRBV2 and J usage is TRBJ1-5; no definite D call. V was cut by 7 bases and J by 7 bases, with 20 bases left in between. The CDR3 length is 15 residues. Germline assignment: CDR1 SNHLY and CDR2 FYNNEI. The CDR3 sequence is CASKPQGNQYQPQHF. The CDR3 DNA reads TGTGCCAGCAAACCCCAAGGGAATCAGTACCAGCCCCAGCATTTT. Filled out from reference TRBV2 and TRBJ1-5, the complete variable domain reads EPEVTQTPSHQVTQMGQEVILRCVPISNHLYFYWYRQILGQKVEFLVSFYNNEISEKSEIFDDQFSVERPDGSNFTLKIRSTKLEDSAMYFCASKPQGNQYQPQHFGDGTRLSIL.

This clonotype was found many times. The genes are TRBV7-2 and TRBJ2-6; perhaps TRBD2 as D (6 bases). The germline V gene encodes CDR1 SGHTA and CDR2 FQGNSA. The CDR3 extends over 16 amino acids. Trimming removed 1 base at V and 1 base at J, with 8 bases between. Here the CDR3 reads CASSLGRGSGANVLTF. The DNA of the CDR3 is TGTGCCAGCAGCTTAGGCCGGGGGTCTGGGGCCAACGTCCTGACTTTC.

Many counts were recorded for this clonotype. V is TRBV11-2 and J is TRBJ2-2; possible D gene TRBD2, 5 bases. Germline V gives CDR1 SGHAT, CDR2 FQNNGV. The V end was cut by 5 bases, the J end by 7 bases, with 14 bases between. CDR3 length: 14 residues. CDR3: CASSPRTLYGELFF. In nucleotides, the CDR3 is TGTGCCAGCAGCCCGAGGACTCTTTACGGGGAGCTGTTTTTT. Together with reference TRBV11-2 and TRBJ2-2, the CDR3 gives the full variable domain: EAGVAQSPRYKIIEKRQSVAFWCNPISGHATLYWYQQILGQGPKLLIQFQNNGVVDDSQLPKDRFSAERLKGVDSTLKIQPAKLEDSAVYLCASSPRTLYGELFFGEGSRLTVL.

This clonotype was detected ten times or more. The chain recombines TRBV7-9 with TRBJ1-1; TRBD1 is a possible D gene (5 bases). CDR1 SEHNR and CDR2 FQNEAQ come from the germline V gene (reference sequence). Deletions cut 1 base from V and 3 bases from J, with 9 bases between. The CDR3 has 14 residues. CDR3 in amino acids: CASSLVGGYTEAFF. In DNA form, the CDR3 reads TGTGCCAGCAGCTTAGTCGGGGGGTACACTGAAGCTTTCTTT.

The sample holds many counts of this clonotype. This chain connects TRBV6-1 to TRBJ1-2, with 9 bases aligning to TRBD1. This CDR3 has 13 amino acids. Germline CDR1 and CDR2: MNHNS and SASEGT. Unmatched junction bases numbered 10, after V lost 9 bases and J lost 8 bases. CDR3 DNA: TGTGCCAGGGGGGACAGGGAGGATTCCGGCTACACCTTC. Its protein is CARGDREDSGYTF.

This clonotype was seen many times. The V and J genes are TRBV27 and TRBJ2-1; the D call may be TRBD1 or TRBD2 (5 bases each). V shed 5 bases and J shed 8 bases, with 19 bases lying between them. CDR3 length: 15 residues. Per germline, CDR1 MNHEY and CDR2 SMNVEV (reference sequence). CDR3 DNA: TGTGCCAGCAGTCCAGAGGGGATCCGTTCAGATGAGCAGTTCTTC. It specifies CASSPEGIRSDEQFF.

This clonotype was seen at least ten times. The gene calls are TRBV29-1 and TRBJ2-7; 9 bases match TRBD1. This CDR3 is built from 14 residues. Trimming at V came to 7 bases and at J to 2 bases, leaving 9 bases not matched to a gene. Germline CDR1 and CDR2: SQVTM and ANQGSEA. The CDR3 here is CSAVDRGRAYEQYF. The CDR3, as DNA: TGCAGCGCTGTGGACAGGGGAAGGGCCTACGAGCAGTACTTC.

This clonotype has at least ten counts. This chain uses TRBV5-1 with TRBJ2-7; D is possibly TRBD2 (6 bases). The CDR3 sequence is 16 residues long. Germline V lookup: CDR1 SGHRS, CDR2 YFSETQ. V was clipped by 0 bases and J by 0 bases, with 13 bases between them. The CDR3 coding sequence is TGCGCCAGCAGCTTGGGTCCGGGACTGAGCTCCTACGAGCAGTACTTC. Protein sequence: CASSLGPGLSSYEQYF.

Many counts were recorded for this clonotype. The V call is TRBV3-1, the J call TRBJ2-2; TRBD2 might be the D (5 bases). The germline V and J ends were trimmed by 5 bases and 0 bases, with 13 bases remaining between them. CDR1 is LGHDT, CDR2 YNNKEL, per germline (reference sequence). This CDR3 has 16 residues. CDR3 in DNA: TGTGCCAGCAGCGCCGACTACCCGGCGAACACCGGGGAGCTGTTTTTT. Its protein product is CASSADYPANTGELFF. The full variable domain, its missing parts supplied by reference TRBV3-1 and TRBJ2-2, is DTAVSQTPKYLVTQMGNDKSIKCEQNLGHDTMYWYKQDSKKFLKIMFSYNNKELIINETVPNRFSPKSPDKAHLNLHINSLELGDSAVYFCASSADYPANTGELFFGEGSRLTVL.

The sample holds many counts of this clonotype. This chain connects TRBV5-6 to TRBJ2-2, with D possibly being TRBD2 (6 bases). The CDR3 length is 15 residues. Trimming shortened V by 4 bases and J by 5 bases, and 15 bases separated the two germline ends. CDR1 is SGHDT and CDR2 is YYEEEE in the germline V gene. This chain's CDR3 is CASSPDAGRTGELFF. The CDR3 coding sequence is TGTGCCAGCAGCCCCGATGCGGGAAGGACCGGGGAGCTGTTTTTT.

The table lists this clonotype with many counts. The chain combines TRBV5-1 with TRBJ1-1; 7 bases line up with TRBD1. The CDR3 consists of 14 residues. V was pared by 4 bases and J by 7 bases, with 10 bases of the junction left unmatched. CDR1 and CDR2 from the germline V gene are SGHRS and YFSETQ. As DNA, the CDR3 is TGCGCCAGCAGCCATCTGACAGGGCGGGGTGAAGCTTTCTTT. Its translation is CASSHLTGRGEAFF. Combining the CDR3 with reference TRBV5-1 and TRBJ1-1 gives the whole variable domain KAGVTQTPRYLIKTRGQQVTLSCSPISGHRSVSWYQQTPGQGLQFLFEYFSETQRNKGNFPGRFSGRQFSNSRSEMNVSTLELGDSALYLCASSHLTGRGEAFFGQGTRLTVV.

This clonotype came up a few times. The rearrangement links TRBV6-5 to TRBJ2-1, with 9 bases that match TRBD2. CDR1 MNHEY and CDR2 SVGAGI come from the germline V gene. The CDR3 extends over 15 amino acids. The junction had 5 bases not matched to a gene; V was cut back by 6 bases and J by 2 bases. The CDR3 loop is CASSRRGGTYNEQFF. The CDR3 nucleotides read TGTGCCAGCAGCCGGCGGGGGGGAACCTACAATGAGCAGTTCTTC.

This clonotype occurred many times. The genes are TRBV7-7 and TRBJ2-1; 7 bases line up with TRBD2. CDR1 is SSHAT and CDR2 is FNYEAQ in the germline V gene (reference sequence). Trimming removed 1 base from V and 8 bases from J; junction bases left unmatched: 8. The CDR3 covers 15 residues. The CDR3 nucleotides are TGTGCCAGCAGCTTAGAAGCGGGACGGGCTGATGAGCAGTTCTTC. This encodes CASSLEAGRADEQFF.

This clonotype showed up many times. The V call is TRBV20-1, the J call TRBJ1-2; D possibly corresponds to TRBD1 (6 bases). The CDR3 consists of 14 residues. V gave up 1 base and J gave up 6 bases, with 15 bases separating them. Germline CDR1 DFQATT, CDR2 SNEGSKA (reference sequence). DNA of the CDR3: TGCAGTGCTAGAGGGGGTGCCAGGGGTGATGGCTACACCTTC. This encodes CSARGGARGDGYTF.

At least ten counts were recorded for this clonotype. This chain joins TRBV7-6 and TRBJ1-5; D is undetermined. This CDR3 is built from 13 residues. Trimming stripped 3 bases from V and 6 bases from J, with 9 bases between. Germline assignment: CDR1 SGHVS and CDR2 FNYEAQ. CDR3 in amino acids: CASSLGAGQPQHF. The CDR3 DNA is TGTGCCAGCAGCTTGGGAGCGGGTCAGCCCCAGCATTTT.

This clonotype was seen many times. This chain links TRBV5-5 with TRBJ1-6, with D hard to call. Looked up from germline, CDR1 is SGHKS and CDR2 is YYEKEE (reference sequence). Trimming stripped 0 bases from V and 9 bases from J, with 10 bases between. CDR3 length: 14 residues. The CDR3 spells CASSLGVSGSPLHF. The CDR3 DNA sequence: TGTGCCAGCAGCTTGGGGGTATCGGGTTCACCCCTCCACTTT. The full variable domain, in which reference TRBV5-5 and TRBJ1-6 provide the parts outside the CDR3, is DAGVTQSPTHLIKTRGQQVTLRCSPISGHKSVSWYQQVLGQGPQFIFQYYEKEERGRGNFPDRFSARQFPNYSSELNVNALLLGDSALYLCASSLGVSGSPLHFGNGTRLTVT.